Presented here are 32 T cell receptor beta chains from one specimen sequenced in a study of read filtering for tumor transcriptome and immune sequencing. The library was built from around 400 ng RNA with molecular barcoded adaptors for alpha/delta and beta/gamma chains. TCRdb re-called the reads with MiXCR, one entry per CDR3 protein. The repertoire holds some 43,000 distinct CDR3 sequences, with 13% as singletons. The sequenced sample was a population of CD138-negative cells sorted from bone marrow. These TCRs come from a donor at least 40 years old with multiple myeloma.

This clonotype was observed a handful of times. This may come from a read error, since a much larger clone is one base off. The rearrangement uses TRBV19 and TRBJ2-1, with D possibly TRBD2 on 5 matching bases. CDR1 is LNHDA and CDR2 is SQIVND in the germline V gene (reference sequence). Trimming took off 6 bases at V and 2 bases at J, with 14 bases between the two ends. The CDR3 sequence is 15 residues long. In DNA, the CDR3 is TGTGCCAGTAGGACTACTCACATCCCCTACAATGAGCAGTTCTTC. This gives the protein CASRTTHIPYNEQFF.

Concerning this clonotype: A much larger clone is a single base away; this may be a read error. The chain combines TRBV29-1 with TRBJ2-7, with D perhaps TRBD2 (6 bases). The V end was cut by 4 bases, the J end by 5 bases, with 15 bases between. In germline, CDR1 is SQVTM, CDR2 ANQGSEA. CDR3 size: 13 residues. CDR3 bases: TGCAGCGTTGGGTGGCCGGAGGGAGACGAGCAGTACTTC. This sequence encodes CSVGWPEGDEQYF.

At least ten counts were recorded for this clonotype. This sequence joins TRBV29-1 and TRBJ1-5; 8 bases line up with TRBD1. Losses at the gene ends were 6 bases for V and 7 bases for J; bases not matched to a gene: 11. Germline V gene data show CDR1 as SQVTM and CDR2 as ANQGSEA. CDR3 length equals 14 residues. As DNA, the CDR3 is TGCAGCGTCAAAGACAGGGGCGGTCTACAGCCCCAGCATTTT. Protein sequence: CSVKDRGGLQPQHF.

This clonotype was picked up many times. The V gene is TRBV4-2, the J gene TRBJ2-2; tentative D call: TRBD1 (7 bases). CDR3 size: 18 residues. CDR1 is LGHNA, CDR2 YNFKEQ, per germline. V shed 0 bases and J shed 10 bases, with 24 bases lying between them. The CDR3 spells CASSQDGVGGARGEELFF. CDR3 nucleotides: TGTGCCAGCAGCCAAGACGGGGTGGGGGGAGCCAGGGGGGAGGAGCTGTTTTTT.

This clonotype is termed medium-sized. V gene TRBV29-1 combines with J gene TRBJ2-1, with TRBD2 identical over 11 bases. The CDR3 contains 14 residues. CDR1 is SQVTM and CDR2 is ANQGSEA in the germline V gene. Trimming removed 5 bases from V and 7 bases from J; junction bases left unmatched: 7. CDR3 sequence: CSVTLAGGWNEQFF. DNA for the CDR3: TGCAGCGTTACCCTAGCGGGAGGCTGGAATGAGCAGTTCTTC.

This clonotype was seen repeatedly, ten times or more. The chain combines TRBV9 with TRBJ2-1; TRBD1 matches at 7 bases. The CDR3 length is 15 residues. After removal of 0 bases from V and 8 bases from J, the junction contained 8 bases not matched to a gene. Germline V gene lookup returns CDR1 SGDLS and CDR2 YYNGEE. CDR3 loop: CASSVEGATLDEQFF. The DNA of the CDR3 is TGTGCCAGCAGCGTAGAGGGGGCCACCTTGGATGAGCAGTTCTTC.

This clonotype was counted at least ten times. V is TRBV18 and J is TRBJ2-1; 10 bases match TRBD2. The germline CDR1 and CDR2 sequences are KGHSH and LQKENI. Losses at the gene ends were 6 bases for V and 6 bases for J; bases not matched to a gene: 8. This CDR3 region has 15 residues. CDR3 sequence: CASSQLAGVGNEQFF. As DNA, the CDR3 is TGTGCCAGCTCCCAGCTAGCGGGAGTCGGCAATGAGCAGTTCTTC.

This clonotype was counted at least ten times. The chain recombines TRBV15 with TRBJ2-1; 8 bases line up with TRBD2. This CDR3 has 17 residues. J gave up 5 bases and V 0 bases, and 9 bases lay outside the gene matches. Germline loops: CDR1 LNHNV, CDR2 YYDKDF (reference sequence). CDR3 bases: TGTGCCACCAGCAGAGATCGCAGGAGCGGGAGTAACAATGAGCAGTTCTTC. Translation gives CATSRDRRSGSNNEQFF.

This clonotype has ten or more counts. This rearrangement joins TRBV2 to TRBJ2-7; D might be TRBD2 (5 bases). With 3 bases removed from V and 3 bases from J, the gap between germline ends came to 6 bases. The CDR3 totals 12 residues. CDR1 and CDR2 from the germline V gene are SNHLY and FYNNEI. The CDR3 DNA reads TGTGCCAGCAGTGACGGGGACTACGAGCAGTACTTC. Translation gives CASSDGDYEQYF.

This clonotype occurred many times. The chain joins TRBV20-1 to TRBJ1-4, with D unresolved. The CDR3 covers 13 residues. Deletions cut 3 bases from V and 5 bases from J, with 10 bases between. The germline gives CDR1 DFQATT, CDR2 SNEGSKA (reference sequence). The CDR3, as DNA: TGCAGTGCTAGTAGCAGCCTGAATGAAAAACTGTTTTTT. The encoded protein is CSASSSLNEKLFF.

A few counts support this clonotype. This may arise from a read error, as a much more abundant clone is one base away. As the CDR3 is not closed by the conserved phenylalanine or tryptophan, this likely results from a read error. This chain uses TRBV29-1 with TRBJ2-3; the D gene is possibly TRBD2 (5 bases). CDR3 length: 10 residues. Trimming removed 7 bases at V and 6 bases at J, with 8 bases between. The germline V gene encodes CDR1 SQVTM and CDR2 ANQGSEA. The CDR3 loop reads CSADLDTQYL. As DNA, the CDR3 is TGCAGCGCGGACTTGGATACGCAGTATTTG.

The table lists this clonotype with many counts. The chain combines TRBV3-1 with TRBJ2-7; D perhaps matches TRBD1 (6 bases). This CDR3 has 16 amino acids. Germline CDR1 and CDR2: LGHDT and YNNKEL (reference sequence). Trimming cost V 0 bases and J 5 bases, with 17 bases left between them. The CDR3 loop reads CASSQEQQGTRNEQYF. The CDR3 nucleotides are TGTGCCAGCAGCCAAGAGCAACAGGGTACGAGGAACGAGCAGTACTTC.

This sequence joins TRBV7-8 and TRBJ2-7; D gene uncertain. This CDR3 contains 13 residues. Per germline, CDR1 SGHVS and CDR2 FQNEAQ. Trimming left V 5 bases short and J 6 bases short, with 14 bases between. The CDR3 DNA is TGTGCCAGCAGCCTAGGTGGCGGTCCCGAGCAGTACTTC. Translating it yields CASSLGGGPEQYF.

This clonotype was counted many times. V usage is TRBV19 and J usage is TRBJ2-1; D might be TRBD1 or TRBD2, each matching 5 bases. V lost 9 bases, J lost 0 bases, and 18 bases lay in between. This CDR3 is built from 16 residues. Germline assignment: CDR1 LNHDA and CDR2 SQIVND (reference sequence). The CDR3 protein is CASLPGQFASYNEQFF. In DNA form, the CDR3 reads TGTGCCAGCCTCCCGGGGCAGTTCGCCTCCTACAATGAGCAGTTCTTC. Complete variable domain (other parts from reference TRBV19 and TRBJ2-1): DGGITQSPKYLFRKEGQNVTLSCEQNLNHDAMYWYRQDPGQGLRLIYYSQIVNDFQKGDIAEGYSVSREKKESFPLTVTSAQKNPTAFYLCASLPGQFASYNEQFFGPGTRLTVL.

The V and J genes are TRBV11-3 and TRBJ2-5; 11 nucleotides line up with TRBD1. This CDR3 contains 16 residues. In germline, CDR1 is SGHNT, CDR2 YENEEA. Losses at the gene ends were 2 bases for V and 5 bases for J; bases not matched to a gene: 7. The CDR3 loop reads CASSLIGTGGMETQYF. The CDR3, as DNA: TGTGCCAGCAGCTTAATAGGGACAGGGGGTATGGAGACCCAGTACTTC.

This clonotype has ten or more counts. The CDR3 protein is CASSLVLTGGTDTQYF. The CDR3 bases are TGTGCCAGCAGTTTAGTACTGACAGGGGGCACAGATACGCAGTATTTT. This chain links TRBV12-3 or TRBV12-4 with TRBJ2-3; 8 nucleotides agree with TRBD1. The J segment lost 1 base and the V segment lost 1 base, leaving 4 bases of the junction unmatched. The CDR3 length is 16 residues.

This clonotype has at least ten counts. V is TRBV20-1 and J is TRBJ2-7; 9 bases align to TRBD2. Per germline, CDR1 DFQATT and CDR2 SNEGSKA (reference sequence). J was trimmed by 3 bases and V by 2 bases; bases with no gene match: 11. The length of the CDR3 is 16 residues. CDR3 amino acids: CSARNKREVWDYEQYF. For the CDR3, the DNA is TGCAGTGCTAGAAATAAGCGGGAGGTGTGGGACTACGAGCAGTACTTC.

The chain joins TRBV7-9 to TRBJ2-5, with 8 positions matching TRBD1. Germline V gene data show CDR1 as SEHNR and CDR2 as FQNEAQ (reference sequence). Trimming at V came to 6 bases and at J to 5 bases, leaving 8 bases not matched to a gene. The CDR3 runs to 14 residues. CDR3 in DNA: TGTGCCAGCAGTCCAGGGGGCCCCTGGGAGACCCAGTACTTC. Translation: CASSPGGPWETQYF.

This clonotype has a handful of counts. The gene calls are TRBV11-2 and TRBJ1-2; D might be TRBD1 (5 bases). CDR1 is SGHAT, CDR2 FQNNGV, per germline. Trimming pared 7 bases from V and 7 bases from J, leaving 19 bases between. There are 14 residues in the CDR3. CDR3 coding DNA: TGTGCCAGCACGACCGGGGCGCGAGGATCTGGCTACACCTTC. This gives the protein CASTTGARGSGYTF. The variable domain in full, with the rest retrieved from reference TRBV11-2 and TRBJ1-2, is EAGVAQSPRYKIIEKRQSVAFWCNPISGHATLYWYQQILGQGPKLLIQFQNNGVVDDSQLPKDRFSAERLKGVDSTLKIQPAKLEDSAVYLCASTTGARGSGYTFGSGTRLTVV.

The sample holds many counts of this clonotype. The chain carries TRBV20-1 and TRBJ2-7; D perhaps matches TRBD1 (5 bases). Germline CDR1 reads DFQATT; CDR2 reads SNEGSKA (reference sequence). V was trimmed by 4 bases and J by 1 base, leaving 8 bases between them. The CDR3 extends over 12 amino acids. The CDR3 protein is CSATDKSYEQYF. Written as DNA, the CDR3 is TGCAGTGCTACGGACAAGTCCTACGAGCAGTACTTC.

At least ten counts were recorded for this clonotype. The chain uses TRBV6-5 and TRBJ2-3; tentative D call: TRBD2 (6 bases). The CDR3 covers 17 residues. V was trimmed by 2 bases and J by 0 bases, leaving 15 bases between them. The germline CDR1 and CDR2 sequences are MNHEY and SVGAGI. The CDR3 region has the DNA TGTGCCAGCAGTTACCTCGCGGGACTCCAGAGCACAGATACGCAGTATTTT. Encoded protein: CASSYLAGLQSTDTQYF.

This clonotype has at least ten counts. This chain joins TRBV10-2 and TRBJ1-5; unclear D gene. Germline V CDR1 and CDR2: WSHSY, SAAADI. V was shortened by 0 bases and J by 5 bases, with 5 bases between the two germline ends. This CDR3 spans 13 amino acids. The DNA of the CDR3 is TGCGCCAGCAGTGAGTCTGAGGATCAGCCCCAGCATTTT. Protein product: CASSESEDQPQHF.

The chain links TRBV5-8 to TRBJ1-1, with TRBD1 as a possible D gene (5 bases). The CDR3 is made up of 15 amino acids. Germline V CDR1 and CDR2: SGHTS, YDEGEE. Trimming removed 0 bases at V and 1 base at J, with 10 bases between. The CDR3 region has the DNA TGTGCCAGCAGCTTGGCCGGCAGGGAGAACACTGAAGCTTTCTTT. This codes for CASSLAGRENTEAFF.

About this clonotype itself: This CDR3 fails to terminate in the conserved phenylalanine or tryptophan, so it likely reflects a read error. V and J are TRBV5-1 and TRBJ1-1; D unclear. V shed 3 bases and J shed 2 bases, with 8 bases lying between them. The CDR3 totals 13 residues. The germline V gene has CDR1 SGHRS and CDR2 YFSETQ. The CDR3 sequence: CASSSQSNTEAFL. The CDR3 DNA is TGCGCCAGCAGCTCTCAGTCTAACACTGAAGCTTTCTTA.

This clonotype was recorded many times. The rearrangement links TRBV9 to TRBJ1-1; 8 bases are shared with TRBD1. CDR3 length: 13 amino acids. Germline V gives CDR1 SGDLS, CDR2 YYNGEE. The trim removed 0 bases at V and 8 bases at J, leaving 3 bases unmatched. The CDR3: CASSVVAGGEAFF. The CDR3 nucleotides are TGTGCCAGCAGCGTAGTAGCAGGGGGCGAAGCTTTCTTT.

The chain carries TRBV6-1 and TRBJ2-1, with D maybe TRBD1 (5 bases). CDR3 size: 14 residues. V lost 6 bases and J lost 4, with 13 bases in between. Germline V gene data show CDR1 as MNHNS and CDR2 as SASEGT. This CDR3 reads CASRALGAYNEQFF. The CDR3 DNA reads TGTGCCAGCAGGGCCTTAGGGGCTTACAATGAGCAGTTCTTC.

This clonotype was recorded many times. This chain links TRBV19 with TRBJ2-1; TRBD2 is a possible D gene (6 bases). The length of the CDR3 is 14 residues. The germline gives CDR1 LNHDA, CDR2 SQIVND (reference sequence). Trimming left V 4 bases short and J 5 bases short, with 12 bases between. CDR3 DNA sequence: TGTGCCAGTAGTACGACTAGTTTCAACAATGAGCAGTTCTTC. Amino acid sequence: CASSTTSFNNEQFF.

To note about this clonotype: This may come from a read error, since a much larger clone is one base off. The rearrangement links TRBV29-1 to TRBJ2-3; D uncertain. The CDR3 is 12 amino acids. Per the germline V gene, CDR1 is SQVTM and CDR2 is ANQGSEA. CDR3 nucleotides: TGCAGCGTCTGGGATGCAAGAGATACGCAGTGTTTT. Protein sequence: CSVWDARDTQCF.

This clonotype was seen at least ten times. V usage is TRBV7-2 and J usage is TRBJ2-3; 10 positions match TRBD2. The CDR3 is 16 residues long. Looked up from germline, CDR1 is SGHTA and CDR2 is FQGNSA. The junction had 5 bases not matched to a gene; V was cut back by 3 bases and J by 2 bases. CDR3 DNA sequence: TGTGCCAGCAGCTTTAGCGGGAGGCTCCTCACAGATACGCAGTATTTT. Its protein is CASSFSGRLLTDTQYF.

CDR3 in amino acids: CASSYEKNTGELFF. The CDR3, as DNA: TGTGCCAGCAGTTATGAGAAGAACACCGGGGAGCTGTTTTTT. The V gene is TRBV6-5, the J gene TRBJ2-2; D gene ambiguous. The CDR3 runs 14 residues. The ends were cut back, 3 bases at V and 1 base at J, with 6 bases in the middle. Per germline, CDR1 MNHEY and CDR2 SVGAGI.

This clonotype came up many times. The gene calls are TRBV12-3 or TRBV12-4 and TRBJ2-1; TRBD2 is a possible D gene (7 bases). V dropped 6 bases and J dropped 4 bases, with 22 bases sitting between them. The CDR3 totals 17 residues. The CDR3 DNA is TGTGCCAGCAGACTAGATTCCGGGACTACAGGGTACAATGAGCAGTTCTTC. Translated: CASRLDSGTTGYNEQFF.

This clonotype was found once. The V call is TRBV9, the J call TRBJ1-4; perhaps TRBD1 as D (5 bases). V shed 0 bases and J shed 7 bases, with 13 bases lying between them. The CDR3 length is 15 residues. The germline V gene encodes CDR1 SGDLS and CDR2 YYNGEE. CDR3 DNA: TGTGCCAGCAGCGTAGTAGCGGGGACCGGTGAAAAACTGTTTTTT. Protein product: CASSVVAGTGEKLFF.